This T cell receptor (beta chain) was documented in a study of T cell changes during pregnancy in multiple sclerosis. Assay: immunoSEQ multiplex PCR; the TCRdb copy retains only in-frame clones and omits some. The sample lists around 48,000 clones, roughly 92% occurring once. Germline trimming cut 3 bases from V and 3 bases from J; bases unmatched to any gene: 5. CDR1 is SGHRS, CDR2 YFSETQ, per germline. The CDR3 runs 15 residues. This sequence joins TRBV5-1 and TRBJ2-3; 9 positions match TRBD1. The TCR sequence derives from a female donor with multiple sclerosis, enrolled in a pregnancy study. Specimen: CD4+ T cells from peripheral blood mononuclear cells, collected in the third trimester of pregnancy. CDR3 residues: CASSSGTGNTDTQYF. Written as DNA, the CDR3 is TGCGCCAGCAGCTCCGGGACAGGGAATACAGATACGCAGTATTTT.